A single sample is the source of the 28 T cell receptor beta chains below, sequenced in a study of shared clonotypes between healthy human individuals. Naive CD8 cells, CD45RO-negative and positively selected for CCR7, excluded terminally differentiated effector memory CD45RA+ cells. The method was immunoSEQ multiplex PCR; TCRdb's version includes in-frame clones alone and lacks a portion of them. The sample records about 2.2 million clones, around 95% being singletons. The material sequenced was naive CD8+ T cells from PBMCs. These receptors came from a man in his late teens or twenties in good health. Some clones in this sample may be carry-over from other donors' samples.

J is TRBJ2-3 and V is TRBV25-1, with D unclear. Trimming removed 5 bases at V and 4 bases at J, with 10 bases between. The germline gives CDR1 MGHDK, CDR2 SYGVNS. The CDR3 has 13 amino acids. The CDR3 nucleotides read TGTGCCAGCAGTCCCCAATCGGCAGATACGCAGTATTTT. It encodes CASSPQSADTQYF. Combining the CDR3 with reference TRBV25-1 and TRBJ2-3 gives the whole variable domain EADIYQTPRYLVIGTGKKITLECSQTMGHDKMYWYQQDPGMELHLIHYSYGVNSTEKGDLSSESTVSRIRTEHFPLTLESARPSHTSQYLCASSPQSADTQYFGPGTRLTVL.

V is TRBV30 and J is TRBJ1-1; D not certain. V lost 0 bases and J 1 base, leaving 6 bases between the germline ends. Germline CDR1 and CDR2: GTSNPN and SVGIG (reference sequence). The CDR3 consists of 13 residues. In nucleotides, the CDR3 is TGTGCCTGGAGTGTACTCCCGAACACTGAAGCTTTCTTT. This sequence encodes CAWSVLPNTEAFF.

This clone showed up just once. This sample also contains other DNA sequences that code for the same CDR3. The V and J genes are TRBV15 and TRBJ1-1; D unclear. Per germline, CDR1 LNHNV and CDR2 YYDKDF (reference sequence). V gave up 0 bases and J gave up 2 bases, with 4 bases separating them. This CDR3 has 13 residues. CDR3: CATSRERNTEAFF. The CDR3 nucleotides read TGTGCCACCAGCAGAGAAAGAAACACTGAAGCTTTCTTT.

V and J are TRBV7-9 and TRBJ2-5; D may be TRBD2 (6 bases). V was shortened by 5 bases and J by 0 bases, with 10 bases between the two germline ends. Germline loops: CDR1 SEHNR, CDR2 FQNEAQ (reference sequence). This CDR3 has 14 amino acids. This CDR3 reads CASSGRDHQETQYF. The DNA of the CDR3 is TGTGCCAGCAGCGGGCGGGACCACCAAGAGACCCAGTACTTC. The variable domain in full, completed from reference TRBV7-9 and TRBJ2-5, reads DTGVSQNPRHKITKRGQNVTFRCDPISEHNRLYWYRQTLGQGPEFLTYFQNEAQLEKSRLLSDRFSAERPKGSFSTLEIQRTEQGDSAMYLCASSGRDHQETQYFGPGTRLLVL.

The sample holds one count of this clone. The gene calls are TRBV7-8 and TRBJ1-1; 9 bases are shared with TRBD1. Germline CDR1 is SGHVS and CDR2 is FQNEAQ. V shed 5 bases and J 6 bases; nucleotides not matched to a gene: 10. The CDR3 extends over 15 amino acids. Here the CDR3 DNA reads TGTGCCAGCAGCCTACCGGGACAGGGCGTGGCTGAAGCTTTCTTT. Translated: CASSLPGQGVAEAFF.

V and J are TRBV2 and TRBJ2-5; the match to TRBD2 covers 7 bases. Trimming removed 6 bases from V and 1 base from J; junction bases left unmatched: 8. This CDR3 has 15 amino acids. Germline loops: CDR1 SNHLY, CDR2 FYNNEI. CDR3 bases: TGTGCCAGCAGAGTTGGGACTAATCTCCAAGAGACCCAGTACTTC. Encoded protein: CASRVGTNLQETQYF.

This sequence joins TRBV12-5 and TRBJ1-2; TRBD1 agrees at 8 bases. V lost 1 base and J lost 3; bases outside the gene matches: 4. Germline V gene data show CDR1 as LGHNT and CDR2 as FRNRAP. CDR3 length: 15 amino acids. CDR3 sequence (DNA): TGTGCTAGTGGTTTGGACAGACAGGGGCACTATGGCTACACCTTC. It encodes CASGLDRQGHYGYTF.

With regard to this clone: Other DNA sequences in this sample translate to the same CDR3. The V call is TRBV7-9, the J call TRBJ2-7; D ambiguous. The CDR3 covers 11 residues. V shed 3 bases and J shed 3 bases, with 3 bases lying between them. Per germline, CDR1 SEHNR and CDR2 FQNEAQ (reference sequence). CDR3 loop: CASSLSYEQYF. The CDR3 DNA reads TGTGCCAGCAGCTTGAGCTACGAGCAGTACTTC.

The chain links TRBV7-9 to TRBJ2-1; D remains ambiguous. This CDR3 is built from 14 residues. The V end lost 4 bases, the J end lost 3 bases, and 10 bases lay between the germline ends. The germline gives CDR1 SEHNR, CDR2 FQNEAQ (reference sequence). DNA for the CDR3: TGTGCCAGCAGCTGGCAGAAAAGCTACAATGAGCAGTTCTTC. Translating it yields CASSWQKSYNEQFF.

The chain has TRBV13 and TRBJ2-7; TRBD1 matches 7 bases. There are 13 residues in the CDR3. V lost 4 bases, J lost 3 bases, and 3 bases stayed unmatched. CDR1 is PRHDT and CDR2 is FYEKMQ in the germline V gene (reference sequence). CDR3: CASSSGQNYEQYF. The CDR3 region has the DNA TGTGCCAGCAGCTCGGGACAGAACTACGAGCAGTACTTC.

This rearrangement joins TRBV6-5 to TRBJ2-1; 7 bases align to TRBD2. The CDR3 length is 15 residues. V lost 6 bases and J lost 4; bases outside the gene matches: 9. Germline values: CDR1 MNHEY, CDR2 SVGAGI. The CDR3 coding sequence is TGTGCCAGCAGCCCCTCCCTAGCGGCTTACAATGAGCAGTTCTTC. This sequence encodes CASSPSLAAYNEQFF.

Note on this clone: The same CDR3 can be traced to other DNA sequences in this sample. This sequence joins TRBV6-1 and TRBJ2-5; unclear D gene. The CDR3 contains 12 residues. The V gene lost 4 bases and the J gene lost 3 bases, with 6 bases spanning the gap. Germline values: CDR1 MNHNS, CDR2 SASEGT. CDR3 DNA: TGTGCCAGCAGTGGGCTTAAAGAGACCCAGTACTTC. Amino acids: CASSGLKETQYF.

The chain employs TRBV5-6 and TRBJ2-5; D ambiguous. In germline, CDR1 is SGHDT, CDR2 YYEEEE. The V end lost 0 bases, the J end lost 13 bases, and 16 bases lay between the germline ends. The CDR3 runs 13 residues. The CDR3 spells CASSLGAGKIMYF. The CDR3 coding sequence is TGTGCCAGCAGCTTGGGGGCAGGTAAAATTATGTACTTC.

The rearrangement joins TRBV6-1 to TRBJ2-2; tentatively, D is TRBD1 (6 bases). Germline V gene data show CDR1 as MNHNS and CDR2 as SASEGT. There are 17 residues in the CDR3. Trimming stripped 2 bases from V and 13 bases from J, with 26 bases between. The CDR3 here is CASSEMFVGEGVNGLFF. The CDR3 nucleotides read TGTGCCAGCAGTGAAATGTTTGTAGGAGAGGGGGTCAACGGGCTGTTTTTT.

Of note for this clone: The same CDR3 also results from other DNA sequences found in this sample. This chain joins TRBV27 and TRBJ1-1, with a weak D call TRBD1 (6 bases). Germline CDR1 reads MNHEY; CDR2 reads SMNVEV (reference sequence). Trimming left V 6 bases short and J 1 base short, with 9 bases between. The length of the CDR3 is 13 residues. As DNA, the CDR3 is TGTGCCAGCAGAACACAGGGGAACACTGAAGCTTTCTTT. This sequence encodes CASRTQGNTEAFF.

This chain uses TRBV6-1 with TRBJ2-4, with D possibly TRBD2 on 6 matching bases. The CDR3 runs to 16 residues. CDR1 is MNHNS and CDR2 is SASEGT in the germline V gene. V dropped 3 bases and J dropped 9 bases, with 21 bases sitting between them. This CDR3 reads CASSDVRDRPRFIQYF. The DNA for the CDR3 is TGTGCCAGCAGTGATGTGCGGGACCGACCTCGATTCATTCAGTACTTC.

As DNA, the CDR3 is TGTGCCAGCAGCACATTTTCTGGAAACACCATATATTTT. Protein: CASSTFSGNTIYF. This chain connects TRBV28 to TRBJ1-3; D is unclear. There are 13 residues in the CDR3. With 6 bases removed from V and 1 base from J, the gap between germline ends came to 7 bases. CDR1 is MDHEN, CDR2 SYDVKM, per germline.

This sequence joins TRBV30 and TRBJ2-2; D gene uncertain. The CDR3 totals 13 residues. CDR1 is GTSNPN and CDR2 is SVGIG in the germline V gene (reference sequence). V was clipped by 2 bases and J by 5 bases, with 9 bases between them. The CDR3 nucleotides are TGTGCCTGGAGTCTAGGGAAGACCGGGGAGCTGTTTTTT. It yields the protein CAWSLGKTGELFF.

This chain uses TRBV11-3 with TRBJ2-5, with 10 positions matching TRBD2. Germline V gives CDR1 SGHNT, CDR2 YENEEA. CDR3 length: 18 amino acids. V was pared by 1 base and J by 0 bases, with 8 bases of the junction left unmatched. The CDR3 here is CASSLAGGLAVYQETQYF. The CDR3 region has the DNA TGTGCCAGCAGCTTAGCGGGAGGACTAGCGGTGTACCAAGAGACCCAGTACTTC.

V usage is TRBV11-3 and J usage is TRBJ2-7; possible D gene TRBD2, 6 bases. V dropped 0 bases and J dropped 5 bases, with 17 bases sitting between them. Germline V lookup: CDR1 SGHNT, CDR2 YENEEA. The CDR3 length is 16 residues. CDR3 protein: CASSLDGGTFGHEQYF. DNA for the CDR3: TGTGCCAGCAGCTTAGACGGCGGGACCTTTGGCCACGAGCAGTACTTC.

This chain links TRBV27 with TRBJ2-7, with TRBD2 as a possible D gene (5 bases). This CDR3 is built from 13 residues. CDR1 MNHEY and CDR2 SMNVEV come from the germline V gene (reference sequence). The V gene lost 8 bases and the J gene lost 4 bases, with 15 bases spanning the gap. The CDR3 reads CASGTGYGYEQYF. The CDR3 DNA reads TGTGCCAGCGGAACGGGGTACGGGTACGAGCAGTACTTC.

The CDR3 spells CASSEATTGGYTF. The CDR3 DNA is TGTGCCAGTAGCGAGGCCACCACGGGCGGCTACACCTTC. V is TRBV19 and J is TRBJ1-2, with unresolved D. Trimming left V 6 bases short and J 8 bases short, with 16 bases between. This CDR3 contains 13 residues. Germline loops: CDR1 LNHDA, CDR2 SQIVND (reference sequence).

The CDR3 sequence: CASSLGYSTADYEQYF. CDR3 nucleotide sequence: TGTGCCAGCAGCTTAGGGTATTCGACAGCAGACTACGAGCAGTACTTC. The chain is built from TRBV11-1 and TRBJ2-7, with D tentatively TRBD1 (5 bases). There are 16 residues in the CDR3. Germline V gene sequence: CDR1 SGHAT, CDR2 FQDESV (reference sequence). Trimming cost V 1 base and J 3 bases, with 16 bases left between them. Full variable domain (missing parts from reference TRBV11-1 and TRBJ2-7): EAEVAQSPRYKITEKSQAVAFWCDPISGHATLYWYRQILGQGPELLVQFQDESVVDDSQLPKDRFSAERLKGVDSTLKIQPAELGDSAMYLCASSLGYSTADYEQYFGPGTRLTVT.

The rearrangement links TRBV4-1 to TRBJ2-1; 7 nucleotides match TRBD2. The length of the CDR3 is 16 residues. With 1 base clipped from V and 8 bases from J, the junction kept 11 bases outside the gene matches. CDR1 and CDR2 from the germline V gene are MGHRA and YSYEKL. The CDR3 DNA follows: TGCGCCAGCAGCCAAGTTCTCCTAGCGGTCTCTTATGAGCAGTTCTTC. Translating gives CASSQVLLAVSYEQFF.

This chain uses TRBV5-1 with TRBJ2-3, with TRBD1 matching over 9 bases. The V segment lost 5 bases and the J segment 2 bases; nucleotides outside the gene matches: 6. The CDR3 is made up of 15 amino acids. The germline gives CDR1 SGHRS, CDR2 YFSETQ. CDR3 DNA: TGCGCCAGCAGGCCGGACAGGGGAACCACAGATACGCAGTATTTT. This gives the protein CASRPDRGTTDTQYF. The whole variable domain, remainder taken from reference TRBV5-1 and TRBJ2-3, is KAGVTQTPRYLIKTRGQQVTLSCSPISGHRSVSWYQQTPGQGLQFLFEYFSETQRNKGNFPGRFSGRQFSNSRSEMNVSTLELGDSALYLCASRPDRGTTDTQYFGPGTRLTVL.

The chain has TRBV27 and TRBJ1-5; 7 bases match TRBD1. The CDR3 loop spans 15 amino acids. V was pared by 5 bases and J by 4 bases, with 8 bases of the junction left unmatched. CDR1 MNHEY and CDR2 SMNVEV come from the germline V gene (reference sequence). The DNA for the CDR3 is TGTGCCAGCAGTACCGCCAGGGGGGGTAATCAGCCCCAGCATTTT. Its protein is CASSTARGGNQPQHF.

Remarks on this clone: The same CDR3 is also encoded by other DNA sequences in this sample. The chain recombines TRBV19 with TRBJ1-1; D remains ambiguous. Germline assignment: CDR1 LNHDA and CDR2 SQIVND (reference sequence). CDR3 length: 11 residues. V was pared by 1 base and J by 7 bases, with 4 bases between. DNA for the CDR3: TGTGCCAGTAGTATAGGTGGTGAAGCTTTCTTT. It specifies CASSIGGEAFF.

The rearrangement joins TRBV27 to TRBJ1-1; possible D gene TRBD1, 5 bases. The CDR3 has 15 residues. Between the trimmed V and J ends, which lost 5 bases and 1 base, there was a span of 14 bases. CDR1 is MNHEY and CDR2 is SMNVEV in the germline V gene (reference sequence). This CDR3 reads CASSNVGTGNTEAFF. The CDR3 coding sequence is TGTGCCAGCAGTAACGTCGGGACTGGGAACACTGAAGCTTTCTTT.